This T cell receptor (beta chain) was recovered during a study of blood T cells in healthy people across ages. The sample holds a few counts of this clonotype. A J-beta primer mix and a sample-barcoded 5' primer were used in a second PCR of about 7 to 12 cycles. TCRdb independently ran MiXCR on the 5' RACE reads; one entry per CDR3 protein. The sample holds fewer than 800,000 distinct CDR3 sequences, roughly 25% seen once. This CDR3 is 15 amino acids long. V lost 8 bases to trimming and J lost 4 bases; unmatched junction nucleotides: 11. Germline V gene lookup returns CDR1 LGHDT and CDR2 YNNKEL (reference sequence). This same sample was also part of a study on T cells of mothers and their children. That source notes: In this cohort, donors were three healthy Caucasian mothers plus their six children. RNA was extracted, and all of it went into cDNA synthesis at around 1.4 ug per 15 ul.

V and J are TRBV3-1 and TRBJ2-3, with 8 bases identical to TRBD2. The receptor was isolated from a boy between 10 and 17 years old in good health. The material sequenced was blood. CDR3 bases: TGTGCCAGCGATGCGACGGGAGGGCCCCCAGATACGCAGTATTTT. The encoded protein is CASDATGGPPDTQYF.